This T cell receptor beta chain was documented in a study of patients and donors after allogeneic stem cell transplantation. MiXCR, applied by TCRdb to the RT-PCR reads, yields one record per CDR3 protein. The sample has roughly 940,000 distinct CDR3 sequences, more than 15% seen once. Trimming cost V 5 bases and J 7 bases, with 10 bases left between them. The CDR3 is 13 residues long. CDR1 is KGHDR and CDR2 is SFDVKD in the germline V gene. The sequence was collected from a human donor who was either an allogeneic HSCT recipient or a stem cell or donor lymphocyte infusion donor (not recorded which). It is not recorded whose cells these are; they may come from a transplant donor. The sequenced sample was blood, either unsorted or a sorted T cell fraction (not recorded which). V is TRBV24-1 and J is TRBJ1-4, with D perhaps matching TRBD1 (5 bases). The CDR3 DNA reads as TGTGCCACCAGTGCAGGGAATGGTGAAAAACTGTTTTTT. Protein sequence: CATSAGNGEKLFF.